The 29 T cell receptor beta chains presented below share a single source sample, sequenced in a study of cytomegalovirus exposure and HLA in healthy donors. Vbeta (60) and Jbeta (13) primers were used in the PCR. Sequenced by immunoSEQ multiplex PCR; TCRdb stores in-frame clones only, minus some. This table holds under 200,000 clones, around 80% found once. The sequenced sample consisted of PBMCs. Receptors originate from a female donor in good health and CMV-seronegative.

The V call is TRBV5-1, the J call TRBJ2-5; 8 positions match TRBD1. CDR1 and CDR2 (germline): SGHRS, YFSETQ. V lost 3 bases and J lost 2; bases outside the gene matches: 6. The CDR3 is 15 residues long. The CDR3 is CASSSTGAKQETQYF. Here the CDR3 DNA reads TGCGCCAGCAGCTCGACAGGGGCGAAACAAGAGACCCAGTACTTC.

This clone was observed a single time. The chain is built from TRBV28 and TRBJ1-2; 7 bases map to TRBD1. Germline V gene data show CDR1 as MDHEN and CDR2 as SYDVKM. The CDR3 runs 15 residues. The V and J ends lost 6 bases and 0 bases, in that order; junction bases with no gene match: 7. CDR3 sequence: CASRKGAAANYGYTF. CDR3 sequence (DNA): TGTGCCAGCAGAAAGGGGGCGGCAGCTAACTATGGCTACACCTTC.

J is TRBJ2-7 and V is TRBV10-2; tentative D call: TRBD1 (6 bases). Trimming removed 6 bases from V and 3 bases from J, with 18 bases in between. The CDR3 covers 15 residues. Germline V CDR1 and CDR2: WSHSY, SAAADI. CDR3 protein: CASRRDNRGNYEQYF. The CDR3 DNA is TGCGCCAGCAGGAGGGACAATAGAGGGAACTACGAGCAGTACTTC.

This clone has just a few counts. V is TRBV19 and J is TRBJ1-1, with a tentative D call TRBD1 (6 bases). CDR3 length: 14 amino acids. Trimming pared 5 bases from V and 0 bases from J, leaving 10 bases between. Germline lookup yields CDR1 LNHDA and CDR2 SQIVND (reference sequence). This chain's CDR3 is CASSFRTVNTEAFF. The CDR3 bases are TGTGCCAGTAGTTTCCGGACAGTGAACACTGAAGCTTTCTTT.

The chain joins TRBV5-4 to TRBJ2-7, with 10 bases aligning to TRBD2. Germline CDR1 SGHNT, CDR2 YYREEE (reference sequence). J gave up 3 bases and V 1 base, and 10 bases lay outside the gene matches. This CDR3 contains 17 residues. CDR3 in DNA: TGTGCCAGCAGCTTGCGGTCTAGCGGGGGATTTATCTACGAGCAGTACTTC. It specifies CASSLRSSGGFIYEQYF.

CDR3 in DNA: TGTGCCTGGAGTCGCCGACAGGGGGCGAACACTGAAGCTTTCTTT. Translating gives CAWSRRQGANTEAFF. The J gene is TRBJ1-1, the V gene TRBV30; 10 bases are shared with TRBD1. The V and J ends lost 2 bases and 1 base, in that order; junction bases with no gene match: 4. Germline V gene lookup returns CDR1 GTSNPN and CDR2 SVGIG (reference sequence). The CDR3 has 15 amino acids.

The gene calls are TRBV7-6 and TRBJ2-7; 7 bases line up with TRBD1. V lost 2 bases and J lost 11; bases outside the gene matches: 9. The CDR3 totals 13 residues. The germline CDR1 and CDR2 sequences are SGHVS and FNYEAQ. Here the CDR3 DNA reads TGTGCCAGCAGCTTAAACAGGGGCAAGAAGGAGTACTTC. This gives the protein CASSLNRGKKEYF.

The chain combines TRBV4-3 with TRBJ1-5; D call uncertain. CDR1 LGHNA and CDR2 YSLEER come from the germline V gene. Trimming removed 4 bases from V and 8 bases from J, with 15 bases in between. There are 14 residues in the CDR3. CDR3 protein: CASSPRSEGEPQHF. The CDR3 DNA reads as TGCGCCAGCAGCCCCCGAAGCGAGGGAGAGCCCCAGCATTTT.

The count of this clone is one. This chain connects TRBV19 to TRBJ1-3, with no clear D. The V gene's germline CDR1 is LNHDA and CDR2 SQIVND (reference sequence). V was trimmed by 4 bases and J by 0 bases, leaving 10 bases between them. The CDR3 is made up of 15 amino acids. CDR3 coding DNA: TGTGCCAGTAGTACGTCGTGGGCCTCTGGAAACACCATATATTTT. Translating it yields CASSTSWASGNTIYF.

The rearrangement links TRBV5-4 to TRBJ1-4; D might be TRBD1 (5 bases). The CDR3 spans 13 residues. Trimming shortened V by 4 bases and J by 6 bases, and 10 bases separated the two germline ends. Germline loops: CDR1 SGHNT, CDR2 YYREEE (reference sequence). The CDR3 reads CASSRGGYEKLFF. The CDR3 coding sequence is TGTGCCAGCAGCCGCGGGGGGTATGAAAAACTGTTTTTT.

In DNA, the CDR3 is TGTGCCAGCAGCTTGGGGGGCTTATCCTACAATGAGCAGTTCTTC. It codes for CASSLGGLSYNEQFF. The chain employs TRBV5-6 and TRBJ2-1; possible D gene TRBD1, 5 bases. Germline V lookup: CDR1 SGHDT, CDR2 YYEEEE. The CDR3 spans 15 residues. Between the trimmed V and J ends, which lost 0 bases and 1 base, there was a span of 8 bases.

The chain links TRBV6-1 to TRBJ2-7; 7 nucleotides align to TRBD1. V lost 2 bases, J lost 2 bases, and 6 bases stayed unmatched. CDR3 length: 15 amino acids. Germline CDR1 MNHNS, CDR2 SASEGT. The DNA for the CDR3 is TGTGCCAGCAGTGAAAAGGGGACAGCGGCCTACGAGCAGTACTTC. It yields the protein CASSEKGTAAYEQYF.

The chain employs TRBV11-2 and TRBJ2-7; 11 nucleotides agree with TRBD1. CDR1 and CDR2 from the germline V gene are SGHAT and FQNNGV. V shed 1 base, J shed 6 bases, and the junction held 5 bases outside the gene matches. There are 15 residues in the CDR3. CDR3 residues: CASSLGGQGAREQYF. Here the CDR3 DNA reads TGTGCCAGCAGCTTAGGTGGACAGGGGGCGCGCGAGCAGTACTTC.

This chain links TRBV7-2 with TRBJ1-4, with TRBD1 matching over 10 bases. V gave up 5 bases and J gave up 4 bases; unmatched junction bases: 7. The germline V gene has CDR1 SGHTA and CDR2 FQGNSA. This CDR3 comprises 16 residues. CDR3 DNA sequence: TGTGCCAGCAGCCCGGGGGACAGGGGTATTAATGAAAAACTGTTTTTT. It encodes CASSPGDRGINEKLFF.

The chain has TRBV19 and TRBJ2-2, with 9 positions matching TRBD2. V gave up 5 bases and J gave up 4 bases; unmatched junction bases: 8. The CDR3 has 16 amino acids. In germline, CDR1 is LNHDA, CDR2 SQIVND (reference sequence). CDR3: CASSSLAGAITGELFF. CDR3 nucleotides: TGTGCCAGTAGTTCATTAGCGGGAGCTATCACCGGGGAGCTGTTTTTT.

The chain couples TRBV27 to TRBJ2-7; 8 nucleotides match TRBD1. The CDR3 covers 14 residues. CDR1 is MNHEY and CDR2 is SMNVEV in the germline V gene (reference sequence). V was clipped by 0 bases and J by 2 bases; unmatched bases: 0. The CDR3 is CASSLSDRAYEQYF. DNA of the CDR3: TGTGCCAGCAGTTTATCGGACAGGGCCTACGAGCAGTACTTC.

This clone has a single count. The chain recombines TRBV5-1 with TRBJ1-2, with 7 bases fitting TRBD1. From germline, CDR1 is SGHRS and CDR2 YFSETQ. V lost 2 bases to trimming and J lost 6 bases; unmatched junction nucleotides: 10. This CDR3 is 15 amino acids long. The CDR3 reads CASSLGQVQSNGYTF. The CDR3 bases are TGCGCCAGCAGCTTAGGACAGGTTCAATCGAATGGCTACACCTTC.

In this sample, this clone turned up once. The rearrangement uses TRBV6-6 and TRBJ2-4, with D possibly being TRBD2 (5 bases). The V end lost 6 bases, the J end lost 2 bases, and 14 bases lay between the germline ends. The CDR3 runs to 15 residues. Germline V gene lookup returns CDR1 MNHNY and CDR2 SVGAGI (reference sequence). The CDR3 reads CASSPLTGTKNIQYF. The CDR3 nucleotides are TGTGCCAGCAGCCCCCTGACGGGAACCAAAAACATTCAGTACTTC.

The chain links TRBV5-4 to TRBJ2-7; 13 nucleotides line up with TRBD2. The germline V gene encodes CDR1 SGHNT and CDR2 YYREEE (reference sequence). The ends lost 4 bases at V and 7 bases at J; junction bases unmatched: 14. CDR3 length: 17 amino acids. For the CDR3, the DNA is TGTGCCAGCAGCCCCACGGCCGGGACTAGCGGGGTGGGGGAGCAGTACTTC. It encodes CASSPTAGTSGVGEQYF.

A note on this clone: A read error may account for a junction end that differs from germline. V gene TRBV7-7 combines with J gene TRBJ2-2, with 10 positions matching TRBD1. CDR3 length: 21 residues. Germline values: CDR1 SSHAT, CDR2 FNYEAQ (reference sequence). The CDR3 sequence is CASSLRAQTGGSRVRTGELFF. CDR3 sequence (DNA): TGTGCTAGCAGCTTAAGAGCCCAGACAGGGGGCTCAAGGGTTCGCACCGGGGAGCTGTTTTTT. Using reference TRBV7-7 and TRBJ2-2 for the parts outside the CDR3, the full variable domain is GAGVSQSPRYKVTKRGQDVTLRCDPISSHATLYWYQQALGQGPEFLTYFNYEAQPDKSGLPSDRFSAERPEGSISTLTIQRTEQRDSAMYRCASSLRAQTGGSRVRTGELFFGEGSRLTVL.

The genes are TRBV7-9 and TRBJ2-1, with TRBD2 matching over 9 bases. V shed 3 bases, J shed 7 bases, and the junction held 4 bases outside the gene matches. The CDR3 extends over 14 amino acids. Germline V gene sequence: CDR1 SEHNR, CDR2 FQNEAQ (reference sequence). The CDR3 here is CASSLVAGVNEQFF. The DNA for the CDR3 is TGTGCCAGCAGCTTGGTAGCGGGAGTAAATGAGCAGTTCTTC.

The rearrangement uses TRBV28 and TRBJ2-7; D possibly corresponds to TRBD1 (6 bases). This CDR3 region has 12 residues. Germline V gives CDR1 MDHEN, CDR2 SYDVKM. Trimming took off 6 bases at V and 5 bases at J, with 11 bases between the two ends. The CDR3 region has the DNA TGTGCCAGCAGCATTCCAGGGGACGAGCAGTACTTC. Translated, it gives CASSIPGDEQYF.

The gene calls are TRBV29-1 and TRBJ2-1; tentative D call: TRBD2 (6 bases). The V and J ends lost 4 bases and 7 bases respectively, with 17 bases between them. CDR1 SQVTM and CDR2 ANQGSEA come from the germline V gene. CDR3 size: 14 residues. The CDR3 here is CSVGPGGSGNEQFF. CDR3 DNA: TGCAGCGTTGGACCTGGAGGGTCGGGGAATGAGCAGTTCTTC.

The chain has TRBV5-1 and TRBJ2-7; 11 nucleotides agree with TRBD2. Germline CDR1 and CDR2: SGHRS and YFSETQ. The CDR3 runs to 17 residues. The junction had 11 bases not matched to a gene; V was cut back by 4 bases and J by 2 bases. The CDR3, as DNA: TGCGCCAGCAGCCCCTCGGGGGGTAGCGGGAGGGCCTACGAGCAGTACTTC. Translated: CASSPSGGSGRAYEQYF.

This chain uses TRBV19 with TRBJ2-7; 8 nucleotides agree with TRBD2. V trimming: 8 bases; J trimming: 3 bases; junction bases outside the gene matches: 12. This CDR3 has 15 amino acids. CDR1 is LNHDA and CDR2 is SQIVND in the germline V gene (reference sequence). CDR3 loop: CASRKAGGLHYEQYF. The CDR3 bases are TGTGCCAGTCGGAAGGCGGGGGGACTTCACTACGAGCAGTACTTC.

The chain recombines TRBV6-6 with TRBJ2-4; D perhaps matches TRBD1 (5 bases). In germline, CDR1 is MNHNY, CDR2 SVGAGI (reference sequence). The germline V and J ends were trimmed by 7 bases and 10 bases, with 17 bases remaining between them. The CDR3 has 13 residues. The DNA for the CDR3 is TGTGCCAGCACTCCGACAGTGGGTGCTATTCAGTACTTC. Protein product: CASTPTVGAIQYF.

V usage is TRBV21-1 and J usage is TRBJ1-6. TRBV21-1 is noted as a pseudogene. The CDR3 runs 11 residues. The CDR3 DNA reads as TGTGCCAGCAGCAAAGTCCCCGTTCTCCACTTT. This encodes CASSKVPVLHF.

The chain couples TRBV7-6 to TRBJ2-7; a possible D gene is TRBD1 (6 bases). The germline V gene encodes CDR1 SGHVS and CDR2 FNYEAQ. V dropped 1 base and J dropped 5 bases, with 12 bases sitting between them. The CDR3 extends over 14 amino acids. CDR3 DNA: TGTGCCAGCAGCTTAGGGGGGCCCAGCCACGAGCAGTACTTC. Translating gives CASSLGGPSHEQYF.

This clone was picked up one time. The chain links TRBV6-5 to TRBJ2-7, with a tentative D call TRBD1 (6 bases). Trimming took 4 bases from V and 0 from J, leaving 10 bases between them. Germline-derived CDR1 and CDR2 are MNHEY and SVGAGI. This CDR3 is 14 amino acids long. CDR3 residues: CASSSRDTSYEQYF. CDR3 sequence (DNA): TGTGCCAGCAGTTCCCGGGACACCTCCTACGAGCAGTACTTC.